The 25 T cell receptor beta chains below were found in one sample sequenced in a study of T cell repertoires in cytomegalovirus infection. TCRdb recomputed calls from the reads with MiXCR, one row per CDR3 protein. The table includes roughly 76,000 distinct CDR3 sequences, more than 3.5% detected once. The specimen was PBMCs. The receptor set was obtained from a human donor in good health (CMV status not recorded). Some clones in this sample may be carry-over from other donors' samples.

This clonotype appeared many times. This chain's CDR3 is CASSSMGQAAFF. The CDR3 DNA reads TGTGCCAGCAGCTCAATGGGCCAGGCAGCTTTCTTT. The gene calls are TRBV7-2 and TRBJ1-1; D gene unclear. Per germline, CDR1 SGHTA and CDR2 FQGNSA. The CDR3 contains 12 residues. V was cut by 4 bases and J by 10 bases, with 13 bases left in between.

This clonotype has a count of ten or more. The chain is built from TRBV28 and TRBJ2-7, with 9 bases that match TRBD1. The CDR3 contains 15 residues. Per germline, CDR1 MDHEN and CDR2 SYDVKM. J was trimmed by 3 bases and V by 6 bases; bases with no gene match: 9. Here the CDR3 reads CASRSNRDRDYEQYF. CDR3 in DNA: TGTGCCAGCAGATCAAACCGGGACAGGGACTACGAGCAGTACTTC.

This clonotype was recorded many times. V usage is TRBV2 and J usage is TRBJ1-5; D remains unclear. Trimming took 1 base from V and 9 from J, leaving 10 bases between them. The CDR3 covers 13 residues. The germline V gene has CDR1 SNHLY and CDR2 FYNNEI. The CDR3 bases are TGTGCCAGCAGTGAAGGCACCCGTAGGCCCCAGCATTTT. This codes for CASSEGTRRPQHF.

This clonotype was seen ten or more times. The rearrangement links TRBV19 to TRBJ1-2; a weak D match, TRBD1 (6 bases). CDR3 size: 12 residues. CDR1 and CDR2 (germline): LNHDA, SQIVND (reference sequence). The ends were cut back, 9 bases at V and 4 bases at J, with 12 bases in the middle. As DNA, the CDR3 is TGTGCCAGCAGCCAGACAGGCTATGGCTACACCTTC. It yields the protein CASSQTGYGYTF.

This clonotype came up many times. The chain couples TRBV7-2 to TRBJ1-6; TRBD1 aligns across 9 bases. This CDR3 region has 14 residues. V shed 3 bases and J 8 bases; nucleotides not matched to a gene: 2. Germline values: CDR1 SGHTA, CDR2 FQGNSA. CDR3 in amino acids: CASSFGDRDSPLHF. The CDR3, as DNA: TGTGCCAGCAGCTTTGGGGACAGGGATTCACCCCTCCACTTT.

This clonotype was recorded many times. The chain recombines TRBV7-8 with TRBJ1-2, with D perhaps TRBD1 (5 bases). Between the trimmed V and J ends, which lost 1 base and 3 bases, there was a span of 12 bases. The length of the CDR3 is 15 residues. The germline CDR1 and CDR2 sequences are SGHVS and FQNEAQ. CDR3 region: CASSLGGGVYYGYTF. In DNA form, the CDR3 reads TGTGCCAGCAGCTTAGGTGGAGGGGTCTACTATGGCTACACCTTC.

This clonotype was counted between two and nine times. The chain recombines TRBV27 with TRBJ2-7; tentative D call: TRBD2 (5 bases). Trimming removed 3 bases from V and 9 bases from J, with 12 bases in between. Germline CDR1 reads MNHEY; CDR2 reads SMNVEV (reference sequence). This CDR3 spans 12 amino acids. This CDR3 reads CASSFSGGGQYF. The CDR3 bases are TGTGCCAGCAGTTTTTCAGGTGGAGGGCAGTACTTC.

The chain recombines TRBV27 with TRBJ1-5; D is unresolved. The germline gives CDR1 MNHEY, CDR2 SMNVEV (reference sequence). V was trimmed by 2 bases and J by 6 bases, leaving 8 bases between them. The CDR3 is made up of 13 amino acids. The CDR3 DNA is TGTGCCAGCAGTTTAATAGTGGGTCAGCCCCAGCATTTT. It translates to CASSLIVGQPQHF.

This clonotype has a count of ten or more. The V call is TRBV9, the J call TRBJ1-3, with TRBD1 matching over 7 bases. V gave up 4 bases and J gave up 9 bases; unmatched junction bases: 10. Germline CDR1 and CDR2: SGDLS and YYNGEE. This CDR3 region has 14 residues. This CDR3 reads CASSLGQSPSTIYF. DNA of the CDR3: TGTGCCAGCAGCTTGGGACAGTCCCCCAGCACCATATATTTT.

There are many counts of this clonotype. DNA of the CDR3: TGTGCCAGCAGCGGGAGGGGAGCCTACAATGAGCAGTTCTTC. Amino acid sequence: CASSGRGAYNEQFF. The chain links TRBV7-9 to TRBJ2-1, with TRBD2 matching 7 bases. V lost 5 bases, J lost 2 bases, and 3 bases stayed unmatched. CDR1 is SEHNR and CDR2 is FQNEAQ in the germline V gene (reference sequence). CDR3 length equals 14 residues.

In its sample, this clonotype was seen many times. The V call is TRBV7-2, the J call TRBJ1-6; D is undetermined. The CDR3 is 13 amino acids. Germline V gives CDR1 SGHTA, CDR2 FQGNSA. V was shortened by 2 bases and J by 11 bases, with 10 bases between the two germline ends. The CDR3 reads CASSLQTQTPLHF. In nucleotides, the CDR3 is TGTGCCAGCAGCTTACAAACCCAGACACCCCTCCACTTT.

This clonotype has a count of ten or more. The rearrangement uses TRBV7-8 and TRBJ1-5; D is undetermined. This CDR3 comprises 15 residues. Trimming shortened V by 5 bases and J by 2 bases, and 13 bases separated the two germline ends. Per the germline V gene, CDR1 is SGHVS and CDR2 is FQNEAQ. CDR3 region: CASSRTVVGNQPQHF. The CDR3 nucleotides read TGTGCCAGCAGCCGTACTGTAGTTGGCAATCAGCCCCAGCATTTT. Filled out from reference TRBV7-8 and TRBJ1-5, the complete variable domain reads GAGVSQSPRYKVAKRGQDVALRCDPISGHVSLFWYQQALGQGPEFLTYFQNEAQLDKSGLPSDRFFAERPEGSVSTLKIQRTQQEDSAVYLCASSRTVVGNQPQHFGDGTRLSIL.

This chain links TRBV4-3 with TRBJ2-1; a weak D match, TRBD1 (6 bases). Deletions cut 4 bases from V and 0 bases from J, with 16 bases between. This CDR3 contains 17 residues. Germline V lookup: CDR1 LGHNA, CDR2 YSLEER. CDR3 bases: TGCGCCAGCAGCCCTTGGACAGAGCCCAGCTCCTACAATGAGCAGTTCTTC. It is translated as CASSPWTEPSSYNEQFF.

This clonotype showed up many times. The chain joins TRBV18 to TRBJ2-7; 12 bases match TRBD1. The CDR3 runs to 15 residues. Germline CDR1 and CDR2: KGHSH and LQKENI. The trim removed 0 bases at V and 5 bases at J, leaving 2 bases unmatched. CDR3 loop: CASSPPGTGGDEQYF. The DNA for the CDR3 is TGTGCCAGCTCACCACCCGGGACAGGGGGCGACGAGCAGTACTTC.

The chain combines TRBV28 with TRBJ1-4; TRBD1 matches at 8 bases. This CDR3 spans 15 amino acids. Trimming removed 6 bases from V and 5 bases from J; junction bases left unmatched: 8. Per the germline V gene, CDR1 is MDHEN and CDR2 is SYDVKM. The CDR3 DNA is TGTGCCAGCAGACACGACAGGGGAAAAAATGAAAAACTGTTTTTT. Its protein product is CASRHDRGKNEKLFF. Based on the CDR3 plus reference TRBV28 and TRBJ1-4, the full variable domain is DVKVTQSSRYLVKRTGEKVFLECVQDMDHENMFWYRQDPGLGLRLIYFSYDVKMKEKGDIPEGYSVSREKKERFSLILESASTNQTSMYLCASRHDRGKNEKLFFGSGTQLSVL.

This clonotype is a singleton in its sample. CDR3 DNA: TGTGCCAGCAGCTTCCAAACGCCCCAGGGTCAGCCCCAGCATTTT. Translated, it gives CASSFQTPQGQPQHF. The chain employs TRBV7-8 and TRBJ1-5, with a tentative D call TRBD1 (5 bases). CDR1 and CDR2 (germline): SGHVS, FQNEAQ. This CDR3 region has 15 residues. V lost 3 bases to trimming and J lost 6 bases, with 15 bases between them.

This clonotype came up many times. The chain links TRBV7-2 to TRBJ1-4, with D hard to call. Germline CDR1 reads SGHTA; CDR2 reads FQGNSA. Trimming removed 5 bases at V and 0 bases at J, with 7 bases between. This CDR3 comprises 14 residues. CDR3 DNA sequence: TGTGCCAGCAGCCGGTCTACAACTAATGAAAAACTGTTTTTT. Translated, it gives CASSRSTTNEKLFF.

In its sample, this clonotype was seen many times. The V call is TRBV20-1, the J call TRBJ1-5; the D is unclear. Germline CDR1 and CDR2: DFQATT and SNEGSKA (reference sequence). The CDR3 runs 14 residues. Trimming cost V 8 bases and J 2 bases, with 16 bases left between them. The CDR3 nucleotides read TGCAGTCCTCGCGCAGCAGACGGCAATCAGCCCCAGCATTTT. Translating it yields CSPRAADGNQPQHF.

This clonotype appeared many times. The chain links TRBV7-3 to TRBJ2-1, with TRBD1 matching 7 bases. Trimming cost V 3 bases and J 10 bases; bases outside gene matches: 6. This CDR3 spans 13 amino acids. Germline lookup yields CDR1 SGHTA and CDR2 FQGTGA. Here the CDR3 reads CASSFTGDREQFF. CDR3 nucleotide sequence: TGTGCCAGCAGCTTTACAGGGGATAGGGAGCAGTTCTTC.

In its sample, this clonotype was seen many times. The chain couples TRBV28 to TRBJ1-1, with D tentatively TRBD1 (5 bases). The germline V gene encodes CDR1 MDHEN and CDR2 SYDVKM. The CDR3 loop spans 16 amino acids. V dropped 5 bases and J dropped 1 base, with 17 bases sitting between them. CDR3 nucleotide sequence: TGTGCCAGCAGTCCCCGGGGCCGGCTTACGAACACTGAAGCTTTCTTT. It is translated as CASSPRGRLTNTEAFF.

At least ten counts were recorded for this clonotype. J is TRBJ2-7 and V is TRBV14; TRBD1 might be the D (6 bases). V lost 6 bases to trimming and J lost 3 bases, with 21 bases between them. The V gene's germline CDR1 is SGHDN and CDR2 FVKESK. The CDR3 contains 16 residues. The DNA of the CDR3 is TGTGCCAGCAGTCGACCGACCGCCAGGGGAGTCTACGAGCAGTACTTC. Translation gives CASSRPTARGVYEQYF.

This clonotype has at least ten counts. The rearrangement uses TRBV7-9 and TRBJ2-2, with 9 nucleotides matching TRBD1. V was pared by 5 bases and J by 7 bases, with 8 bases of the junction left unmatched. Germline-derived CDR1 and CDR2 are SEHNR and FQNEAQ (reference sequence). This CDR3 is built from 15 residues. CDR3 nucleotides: TGTGCCAGCAGCCTACCGGGACAGGGAGACGGGGAGCTGTTTTTT. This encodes CASSLPGQGDGELFF.

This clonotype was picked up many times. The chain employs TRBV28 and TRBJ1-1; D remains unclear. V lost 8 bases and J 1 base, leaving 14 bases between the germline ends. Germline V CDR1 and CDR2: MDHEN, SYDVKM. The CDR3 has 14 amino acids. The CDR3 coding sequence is TGTGCCAGCCGGTCCGGATACCGGAACACTGAAGCTTTCTTT. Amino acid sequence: CASRSGYRNTEAFF.

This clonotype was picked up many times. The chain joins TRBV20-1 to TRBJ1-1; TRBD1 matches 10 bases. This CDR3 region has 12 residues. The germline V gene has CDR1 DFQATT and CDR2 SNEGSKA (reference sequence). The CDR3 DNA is TGCAGGGCTGAATCGGGACAGGGGCGAGCTTTCTTT. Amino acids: CRAESGQGRAFF.

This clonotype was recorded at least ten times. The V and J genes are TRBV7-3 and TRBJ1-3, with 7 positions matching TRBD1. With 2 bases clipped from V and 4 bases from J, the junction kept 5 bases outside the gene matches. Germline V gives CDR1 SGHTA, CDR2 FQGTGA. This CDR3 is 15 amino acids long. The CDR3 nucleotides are TGTGCCAGCAGCTTATCGGCAGGGGGGGGAAACACCATATATTTT. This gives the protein CASSLSAGGGNTIYF.